This is a list of T cell receptor beta chains from one sample in a study of neurological immune-mediated disorders. TCRdb used MiXCR to reprocess the 5' RACE reads, holding one entry per CDR3 protein. The data show roughly 74,000 distinct CDR3 sequences, with less than 5.5% seen just once and 6.5% to 9% held by the top ten. Sequenced sample: PBMCs. The receptors derive from a man aged 18 to 29 with multiple sclerosis. Both conserved end residues are part of each CDR3. The D gene is left open where the match is weak. Rows give clone size only sometimes, using once, few, many, or a class for an expanded clone.

clone size	V gene	D gene	CDR3 length	J gene	CDR3 protein	CDR3 DNA
many	TRBV2	TRBD2	18	TRBJ2-2	CASSEELADDGDTGELFF	TGTGCCAGCAGTGAAGAACTAGCGGACGACGGAGATACCGGGGAGCTGTTTTTT
many	TRBV29-1	-	20	TRBJ1-2	CSVEEGDLATWLFAQHGYTF	TGCAGCGTTGAAGAGGGGGACTTGGCTACCTGGCTATTCGCCCAACATGGCTACACCTTC
many	TRBV6-1	-	15	TRBJ2-7	CASSELISDSYEQYF	TGTGCCAGCAGTGAACTCATTTCGGACAGTTACGAGCAGTACTTC
many	TRBV3-1	-	16	TRBJ1-6	CASSQDGVSNNSPLHF	TGTGCCAGCAGCCAAGACGGAGTGTCGAATAATTCACCCCTCCACTTT
-	TRBV18	-	16	TRBJ2-2	CASSPQSSVNTGELFF	TGTGCCAGCTCACCACAGTCTAGCGTGAACACCGGGGAGCTGTTTTTT
-	TRBV29-1	TRBD1	13	TRBJ2-7	CSAATGKRKEQYF	TGCAGCGCCGCGACAGGGAAGAGAAAAGAGCAGTACTTC
-	TRBV5-6	-	18	TRBJ1-1	CASSPGTFRGKGNTEAFF	TGTGCCAGCAGCCCCGGGACCTTTAGGGGAAAGGGGAACACTGAAGCTTTCTTT
many	TRBV5-1	TRBD2	14	TRBJ2-7	CASTLTSGRVEQYF	TGCGCCAGCACCCTGACTAGCGGGAGGGTCGAGCAGTACTTC
many	TRBV27	TRBD1	16	TRBJ2-1	CASSPLPGQGKDEQFF	TGTGCCAGCAGTCCGCTACCGGGACAGGGGAAAGATGAGCAGTTCTTC
many	TRBV5-1	-	13	TRBJ2-7	CASSWDSSYEQYF	TGCGCCAGCAGCTGGGACTCTTCCTACGAGCAGTACTTC
many	TRBV12-3/TRBV12-4	-	13	TRBJ2-6	CASKSGGANVLTF	TGTGCCAGCAAGTCCGGGGGGGCCAACGTCCTGACTTTC
many	TRBV7-9	TRBD2	17	TRBJ2-3	CASSAGDAGLSTDTQYF	TGTGCCAGCAGCGCGGGCGACGCGGGACTAAGCACAGATACGCAGTATTTT
many	TRBV20-1	-	15	TRBJ2-4	CSARDRVETKNIQYF	TGCAGTGCTAGAGACAGGGTGGAAACCAAAAACATTCAGTACTTC
many	TRBV12-3/TRBV12-4	TRBD2	15	TRBJ2-7	CASSLAAGAGDEQYF	TGTGCCAGCAGTTTAGCTGCGGGAGCGGGAGACGAGCAGTACTTC
many	TRBV12-3/TRBV12-4	-	12	TRBJ1-1	CASGLGGTEAFF	TGTGCCAGCGGGTTGGGGGGGACTGAAGCTTTCTTT
many	TRBV5-5	TRBD2	13	TRBJ2-3	CASIAGSTDTQYF	TGTGCCAGCATAGCGGGGAGCACAGATACGCAGTATTTT
many	TRBV12-3/TRBV12-4	TRBD1	15	TRBJ2-7	CASTNRDRVFYEQYF	TGTGCCAGCACCAACCGGGACAGGGTATTTTACGAGCAGTACTTC
many	TRBV5-1	TRBD1	16	TRBJ2-7	CASNAGGYLGPDEQYF	TGCGCCAGCAACGCAGGGGGTTACCTTGGGCCGGACGAGCAGTACTTC
many	TRBV20-1	-	13	TRBJ1-2	CSARDRREGSYTF	TGCAGTGCTAGAGATCGGAGGGAGGGGTCCTACACCTTC
-	TRBV20-1	TRBD1	17	TRBJ1-5	CSARNPLGTGAKEPQNF	TGCAGTGCTAGAAACCCTCTAGGAACAGGGGCCAAAGAGCCCCAGAATTTT
-	TRBV12-3/TRBV12-4	TRBD1	16	TRBJ2-4	CASTRGLTGAKKIQYF	TGTGCCAGCACCCGGGGCCTAACAGGGGCCAAAAAAATTCAGTACTTC
many	TRBV6-5	TRBD1	16	TRBJ1-2	CASLGTGGAGGYGYTF	TGTGCCAGCCTTGGGACAGGGGGCGCCGGGGGCTATGGCTACACCTTC
many	TRBV12-3/TRBV12-4	TRBD1	11	TRBJ2-7	CASSTTGAQYF	TGTGCCAGCAGTACGACAGGGGCGCAGTACTTC
many	TRBV20-1	-	12	TRBJ2-2	CSAPGVTGELFF	TGCAGTGCCCCGGGGGTCACCGGGGAGCTGTTTTTT
many	TRBV20-1	TRBD1	14	TRBJ1-1	CSAKPGGAHTEAFF	TGCAGTGCTAAACCAGGGGGCGCACACACTGAAGCTTTCTTT
many	TRBV20-1	TRBD2	13	TRBJ2-5	CSAESGGPPAQYF	TGCAGTGCTGAGAGCGGGGGCCCACCGGCCCAGTACTTC
many	TRBV20-1	TRBD1	15	TRBJ2-2	CSAREPGQASGELFF	TGCAGTGCTAGAGAACCCGGACAGGCGTCCGGGGAGCTGTTTTTT
many	TRBV29-1	TRBD1	12	TRBJ2-7	CSVRQGIYEQYF	TGCAGCGTTAGACAGGGCATCTACGAGCAGTACTTC
-	TRBV9	TRBD2	15	TRBJ2-7	CASSVSGRVSYEQYF	TGTGCCAGCAGCGTTAGCGGGAGGGTCTCGTACGAGCAGTACTTC
many	TRBV20-1	-	16	TRBJ1-6	CSASRVFRSYNSPLHF	TGCAGTGCGTCTAGGGTGTTCCGGTCCTATAATTCACCCCTCCACTTT
many	TRBV6-6	TRBD2	14	TRBJ2-1	CASREREGRYEQFF	TGTGCCAGCAGGGAGCGGGAGGGTCGCTATGAGCAGTTCTTC
-	TRBV20-1	TRBD2	14	TRBJ2-1	CSADSGGGYNEQFF	TGCAGTGCAGATAGCGGGGGGGGTTACAATGAGCAGTTCTTC
many	TRBV25-1	TRBD2	15	TRBJ2-3	CASSPRGGSTDTQYF	TGTGCCAGCAGCCCGCGGGGGGGAAGCACAGATACGCAGTATTTT
-	TRBV7-3	-	15	TRBJ1-6	CASSLLGFLNSPLNF	TGTGCCAGCAGCTTATTGGGGTTCCTTAATTCACCCCTCAACTTT
medium-sized	TRBV9	-	14	TRBJ2-1	CASSAADSYNEQFF	TGTGCCAGCAGCGCCGCGGACAGCTACAATGAGCAGTTCTTC
many	TRBV11-1	-	15	TRBJ2-4	CASSPLQGAKNIQYF	TGTGCCAGCAGCCCGTTACAAGGAGCCAAAAACATTCAGTACTTC
many	TRBV27	-	13	TRBJ1-5	CASSSANRQPQNF	TGTGCCAGCAGTTCTGCGAATAGGCAGCCCCAGAATTTT
many	TRBV7-2	-	15	TRBJ1-2	CASSNFQGTNYGYTF	TGTGCCAGCAGTAACTTCCAGGGTACCAACTATGGCTACACCTTC
many	TRBV12-3/TRBV12-4	-	10	TRBJ2-1	CASMYNEQFF	TGTGCCAGCATGTACAATGAGCAGTTCTTC
-	TRBV5-5	TRBD2	18	TRBJ2-7	CASSVGWGRAGLSPEQYF	TGTGCCAGCAGCGTTGGGTGGGGTCGAGCGGGACTCTCGCCCGAGCAGTACTTC
many	TRBV5-1	-	16	TRBJ1-1	CASSLGYTDLNTEAFF	TGCGCCAGCAGCTTGGGGTACACAGACCTTAACACTGAAGCTTTCTTT
many	TRBV7-3	TRBD1	16	TRBJ1-6	CASSLGQGDPNSPLHF	TGTGCCAGCAGCTTAGGACAGGGGGACCCGAATTCACCCCTCCACTTT
many	TRBV13	-	13	TRBJ2-1	CASSLEGRNEQFF	TGTGCCAGCAGCTTAGAGGGGCGCAATGAGCAGTTCTTC
many	TRBV5-1	TRBD1	15	TRBJ2-2	CASSLTGENTGELFF	TGCGCCAGCAGCTTGACAGGGGAGAACACCGGGGAGCTGTTTTTT
many	TRBV5-1	TRBD1	15	TRBJ2-2	CASTRDRVNTGELFF	TGCGCCAGCACCCGGGACAGGGTGAACACCGGGGAGCTGTTTTTT
many	TRBV6-4	TRBD2	16	TRBJ2-3	CASSHPGGGATDTQYF	TGTGCCAGCAGTCACCCCGGCGGGGGGGCGACAGATACGCAGTATTTT
many	TRBV5-1	-	14	TRBJ2-5	CASSLSTVQETQYF	TGCGCCAGCAGCTTGAGTACGGTACAAGAGACCCAGTACTTC
many	TRBV12-3/TRBV12-4	-	19	TRBJ2-5	CASSPKTGMVGGPSETQYF	TGTGCCAGCAGTCCTAAGACAGGGATGGTGGGAGGGCCGAGTGAGACCCAGTACTTC
many	TRBV2	-	13	TRBJ2-6	CASKSSGANVLTF	TGTGCCAGCAAGAGCTCTGGGGCCAACGTCCTGACTTTC
many	TRBV14	-	13	TRBJ1-2	CASSNTVNYGYTF	TGTGCCAGCAGCAACACAGTAAATTATGGCTACACCTTC
many	TRBV27	-	14	TRBJ2-5	CASSLSAEGETQYF	TGTGCCAGCAGTTTATCGGCAGAGGGAGAGACCCAGTACTTC
many	TRBV20-1	-	14	TRBJ2-3	CSARDGQVRDTQYF	TGCAGTGCTAGAGATGGGCAAGTGAGGGATACGCAGTATTTT
-	TRBV5-1	-	16	TRBJ2-4	CASSLVGQIAKKIQYF	TGCGCCAGCAGCTTGGTCGGACAGATAGCCAAAAAAATTCAGTACTTC
many	TRBV9	TRBD2	16	TRBJ2-1	CASSARLAGGHNEQFF	TGTGCCAGCAGCGCGCGACTAGCGGGAGGCCACAATGAGCAGTTCTTC